This T cell receptor (beta chain) comes out of a study of CD8+ T cells in alopecia areata. Overall study results and limits: There was only one nonresponder, so it was unclear how baseline CD8+ expansion relates to response. Among the 100 top clones, expanded CD8+ clones, like scalp clonality, were significantly decreased by tofacitinib.

The authors extracted RNA and reverse transcribed it into cDNA as the sequencing template. Clones were read by immunoSEQ multiplex PCR, and TCRdb kept only the in-frame ones, dropping some. The table lists about 180,000 clones, about half of them singletons, with over 9% in the top ten. This CDR3 is 13 amino acids long. The germline V and J ends were trimmed by 7 bases and 5 bases, with 12 bases remaining between them. CDR1 is MNHNS, CDR2 SASEGT, per germline. As regards this clone: Its antigen is undetermined.

Treatment denoted: oral pan-JAK inhibitor, 5-10 mg twice daily. As part of sample collection, lesional scalp punch biopsies and peripheral blood were taken from alopecia areata patients. The gene calls are TRBV6-1 and TRBJ2-4; tentative D call: TRBD1 (6 bases). The TCR was taken from a human donor with alopecia areata. The sequencing used CD8+ T cells sorted from blood, collected around week 53, from a patient treated with tofacitinib. This CDR3 reads CASTRTEENIQYF. In DNA, the CDR3 is TGTGCCAGCACTCGGACAGAGGAAAACATTCAGTACTTC.